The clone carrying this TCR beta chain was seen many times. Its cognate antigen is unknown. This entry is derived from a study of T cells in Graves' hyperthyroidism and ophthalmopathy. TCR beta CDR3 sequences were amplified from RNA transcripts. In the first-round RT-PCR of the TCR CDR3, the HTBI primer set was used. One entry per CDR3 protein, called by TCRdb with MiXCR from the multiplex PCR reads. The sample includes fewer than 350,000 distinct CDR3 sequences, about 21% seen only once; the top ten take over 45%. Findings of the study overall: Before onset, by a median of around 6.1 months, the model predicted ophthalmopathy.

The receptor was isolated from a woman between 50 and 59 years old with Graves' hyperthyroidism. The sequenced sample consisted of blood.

CDR3 nucleotides: TGTGCCAGCAGCTTGGCGATCCAGCGGGAAAGACATGAGCAGTTCTTC. It is translated as CASSLAIQRERHEQFF. This rearrangement joins TRBV5-6 to TRBJ2-1; TRBD2 matches 7 bases. V was clipped by 0 bases and J by 8 bases; unmatched bases: 11. Germline V gives CDR1 SGHDT, CDR2 YYEEEE. This CDR3 has 16 amino acids.